This entry concerns a single TCR beta chain. The target of this receptor is not known. Base qualities were left out, and no much larger clone turns up one base away. The CDR3 covers 16 residues, taking in both the cysteine and the phenylalanine. Of all the DNA, just the CDR3 is kept, 48 bases in frame from base 1. The junction shows trimming of 2 bases on V and 4 bases on J, and the gene matches do not reach 8 bases of it. CDR1 SGHRS and CDR2 YFSETQ were looked up in the germline V gene. The library was produced with the immunoSEQ multiplex PCR assay. Sourced from immuneACCESS, this table was stored by TCRdb with only in-frame sequences that have V and J called. A share of the clones is absent; for the studies checked, an unresolved V gene accounts for under half, and the remainder has no known explanation. For this sample there are 45,000 to 55,000 clones; more than 90% appear just once. The ten largest clones represent approximately 0.073% of the sample.

The sample is drawn from a study of T cells after somatic rescue of genetic block (dated by TCRdb to about 2020). For context, the study as a whole: The study assessed how robust, over the long term, a T-cell system was when the system had developed through somatic rescue of a genetic block in T-cell development.

The chain couples TRBV5-1 to TRBJ2-2, with 7 bases in between that match TRBD1. This clonotype was obtained from a child younger than two. The sequencing input was peripheral blood mononuclear cells (PBMCs). CDR3 reads: CASSLQGFEATGELFF. The DNA reads as follows: TGCGCCAGCAGCTTACAGGGGTTCGAGGCCACCGGGGAGCTGTTTTTT.